This T cell receptor (beta chain) appears in the sequencing data of a study of cytomegalovirus exposure and HLA in healthy donors. Points from the study as a whole: In vitro checks showed that a few CMV-associated chains really do target CMV antigens.

About this clone itself: The antigen is unknown.

The trim removed 2 bases at V and 4 bases at J, leaving 7 bases unmatched. The germline gives CDR1 MGHRA, CDR2 YSYEKL. CDR3 size: 16 residues. PCR involved 60 Vbeta and 13 Jbeta primers. Sequenced by immunoSEQ multiplex PCR; TCRdb stores in-frame clones only, minus some. The sample records 150,000 to 200,000 clones, 65% to 90% being singletons. The J gene is TRBJ2-2, the V gene TRBV4-1; the match to TRBD1 covers 7 bases. Source material: PBMCs. The sequence derives from a woman aged 45-65 years in good health and CMV-seronegative. The CDR3 bases are TGCGCCAGCAGCCAAATTAAGGGGGCGGGCACCGGGGAGCTGTTTTTT. Its protein is CASSQIKGAGTGELFF.